A single sample gave rise to the 18 T cell receptor beta chains below, sequenced in a study of cytomegalovirus exposure and HLA in healthy donors. Amplification used 60 Vbeta primers and 13 Jbeta primers. The table came from immunoSEQ multiplex PCR; TCRdb's copy has only in-frame clones and leaves some out. Of about 150,000 clones listed, roughly 81% are singletons. Sequencing input: PBMCs. The source is a woman aged 18-29 years in good health and CMV-seronegative.

For the CDR3, the DNA is TGTGCCAGCAGCTCAATTCGGGGGGGCGGGAATACGCAGTATTTT. This translates into CASSSIRGGGNTQYF. The genes are TRBV11-2 and TRBJ2-3; TRBD2 matches at 8 bases. The V segment lost 4 bases and the J segment 7 bases; nucleotides outside the gene matches: 10. CDR1 SGHAT and CDR2 FQNNGV come from the germline V gene. The CDR3 has 15 amino acids. The full variable domain, completed using reference TRBV11-2 and TRBJ2-3, is EAGVAQSPRYKIIEKRQSVAFWCNPISGHATLYWYQQILGQGPKLLIQFQNNGVVDDSQLPKDRFSAERLKGVDSTLKIQPAKLEDSAVYLCASSSIRGGGNTQYFGPGTRLTVL.

CDR3 protein: CASALVVAGPPYNEQFF. The CDR3 DNA reads TGTGCCAGCGCCCTTGTGGTAGCGGGACCCCCCTACAATGAGCAGTTCTTC. The chain joins TRBV7-9 to TRBJ2-1; TRBD2 aligns across 8 bases. This CDR3 contains 17 residues. Trimming at V came to 8 bases and at J to 2 bases, leaving 14 bases not matched to a gene. Germline V lookup: CDR1 SEHNR, CDR2 FQNEAQ (reference sequence).

This chain joins TRBV5-1 and TRBJ2-3; 16 bases align to TRBD2. Germline values: CDR1 SGHRS, CDR2 YFSETQ. CDR3 length equals 19 residues. Trimming cost V 0 bases and J 1 base; bases outside gene matches: 5. This chain's CDR3 is CASSLVGTSGGAGTDTQYF. The CDR3 DNA reads TGCGCCAGCAGCTTGGTTGGGACTAGCGGGGGGGCTGGCACAGATACGCAGTATTTT.

The chain joins TRBV7-2 to TRBJ1-6; 9 positions agree with TRBD1. Germline CDR1 SGHTA, CDR2 FQGNSA. Germline trimming cut 1 base from V and 10 bases from J; bases unmatched to any gene: 5. CDR3 size: 15 residues. CDR3 nucleotides: TGTGCCAGCAGCTTAGAAGGGACAGGGAGATCACCCCTCCACTTT. Translating gives CASSLEGTGRSPLHF.

Only one count was recorded for this clone. J is TRBJ1-1 and V is TRBV15, with 8 nucleotides matching TRBD1. This CDR3 has 13 amino acids. Trimming at V came to 3 bases and at J to 8 bases, leaving 5 bases not matched to a gene. CDR1 LNHNV and CDR2 YYDKDF come from the germline V gene (reference sequence). DNA for the CDR3: TGTGCCACCAGCAGGGACTCAGGGGGCGAAGCTTTCTTT. The encoded protein is CATSRDSGGEAFF.

This clone was counted a single time. The CDR3 sequence is CASSLAGTQVRGEQFF. The CDR3, as DNA: TGTGCCAGCAGCCTGGCCGGGACTCAGGTGAGAGGTGAGCAGTTCTTC. The rearrangement links TRBV7-3 to TRBJ2-1, with D possibly TRBD2 on 6 matching bases. CDR1 and CDR2 (germline): SGHTA, FQGTGA. The CDR3 consists of 16 residues. V was cut by 5 bases and J by 9 bases, with 23 bases left in between.

The rearrangement links TRBV28 to TRBJ1-2; no definite D call. This CDR3 is 13 amino acids long. The V gene's germline CDR1 is MDHEN and CDR2 SYDVKM. Between the trimmed V and J ends, which lost 2 bases and 3 bases, there was a span of 7 bases. CDR3 nucleotide sequence: TGTGCCAGCAGTTTACTAGTTCACTATGGCTACACCTTC. It encodes CASSLLVHYGYTF.

This clone was recorded once. The rearrangement uses TRBV9 and TRBJ2-5, with 16 bases that match TRBD2. The CDR3 runs to 18 residues. Germline lookup yields CDR1 SGDLS and CDR2 YYNGEE. Losses at the gene ends were 4 bases for V and 4 bases for J; bases not matched to a gene: 10. The CDR3 sequence is CASSSGTSGGARGETQYF. As DNA, the CDR3 is TGTGCCAGCAGCTCCGGGACTAGCGGGGGGGCCCGGGGAGAGACCCAGTACTTC. Full variable domain (outside the CDR3, taken from reference TRBV9 and TRBJ2-5): DSGVTQTPKHLITATGQRVTLRCSPRSGDLSVYWYQQSLDQGLQFLIQYYNGEERAKGNILERFSAQQFPDLHSELNLSSLELGDSALYFCASSSGTSGGARGETQYFGPGTRLLVL.

The chain is built from TRBV2 and TRBJ1-2; D not certain. Germline CDR1 SNHLY, CDR2 FYNNEI. The ends were cut back, 4 bases at V and 4 bases at J, with 13 bases in the middle. The CDR3 covers 14 residues. CDR3 sequence: CASSVHDGGYGYTF. DNA for the CDR3: TGTGCCAGCAGTGTACACGATGGCGGCTATGGCTACACCTTC.

The rearrangement links TRBV6-1 to TRBJ2-7; D unresolved. The CDR3 has 11 amino acids. The V end was cut by 3 bases, the J end by 2 bases, with 2 bases between. The germline V gene has CDR1 MNHNS and CDR2 SASEGT. The CDR3 region has the DNA TGTGCCAGCAGTGACACCTACGAGCAGTACTTC. As protein: CASSDTYEQYF.

The genes are TRBV7-2 and TRBJ1-1, with D possibly being TRBD1 (5 bases). The ends were cut back, 4 bases at V and 11 bases at J, with 26 bases in the middle. The CDR3 extends over 16 amino acids. Germline V gene data show CDR1 as SGHTA and CDR2 as FQGNSA. CDR3 amino acids: CASSSERRAGPAGAFF. The CDR3 DNA follows: TGTGCCAGCAGCTCAGAGAGGAGGGCAGGGCCCGCCGGGGCTTTCTTT. The full variable domain, in which reference TRBV7-2 and TRBJ1-1 provide the parts outside the CDR3, is GAGVSQSPSNKVTEKGKDVELRCDPISGHTALYWYRQSLGQGLEFLIYFQGNSAPDKSGLPSDRFSAERTGGSVSTLTIQRTQQEDSAVYLCASSSERRAGPAGAFFGQGTRLTVV.

The CDR3 loop reads CASSLALVRGRVYNSPLHF. In nucleotides, the CDR3 is TGTGCCAGCAGCTTAGCGCTGGTACGAGGCAGGGTCTATAATTCACCCCTCCACTTT. The V gene is TRBV7-2, the J gene TRBJ1-6; D is perhaps TRBD1 (5 bases). CDR1 SGHTA and CDR2 FQGNSA come from the germline V gene. Trimming took 0 bases from V and 3 from J, leaving 18 bases between them. The CDR3 extends over 19 amino acids.

This clone was found once. The V gene is TRBV10-3, the J gene TRBJ1-2, with D maybe TRBD1 (5 bases). The CDR3 extends over 14 amino acids. The V gene's germline CDR1 is ENHRY and CDR2 SYGVKD. Trimming left V 3 bases short and J 1 base short, with 9 bases between. This CDR3 reads CAISDGALNYGYTF. The DNA for the CDR3 is TGTGCCATCAGTGATGGGGCACTTAACTATGGCTACACCTTC.

This chain uses TRBV10-3 with TRBJ2-7, with TRBD1 as a possible D gene (6 bases). Trimming removed 3 bases at V and 4 bases at J, with 16 bases between. The germline V gene encodes CDR1 ENHRY and CDR2 SYGVKD. The CDR3 runs to 15 residues. The CDR3 DNA is TGTGCCATCAGTGATGGAAGGGACACCTTTTACGAGCAGTACTTC. It encodes CAISDGRDTFYEQYF.

The J gene is TRBJ1-5, the V gene TRBV11-2; no clear D. Trimming left V 5 bases short and J 2 bases short, with 16 bases between. Germline V gene data show CDR1 as SGHAT and CDR2 as FQNNGV. CDR3 size: 16 residues. Written as DNA, the CDR3 is TGTGCCAGCAGCCCCTACCCTCGGGTTGGCAATCAGCCCCAGCATTTT. Its protein is CASSPYPRVGNQPQHF.

This chain connects TRBV7-9 to TRBJ2-3; maybe TRBD2 (6 bases). The germline V gene encodes CDR1 SEHNR and CDR2 FQNEAQ (reference sequence). Trimming pared 3 bases from V and 1 base from J, leaving 20 bases between. This CDR3 spans 18 amino acids. The DNA for the CDR3 is TGTGCCAGCAGCTTTTTCGCCACCTGGAGGGAGGGCACAGATACGCAGTATTTT. Amino acid sequence: CASSFFATWREGTDTQYF.

V and J are TRBV28 and TRBJ2-3, with 15 positions matching TRBD2. The CDR3 consists of 16 residues. V shed 6 bases, J shed 10 bases, and the junction held 11 bases outside the gene matches. Germline V lookup: CDR1 MDHEN, CDR2 SYDVKM. The CDR3 here is CASRPGLAGGHEAQYF. The CDR3 coding sequence is TGTGCCAGCAGACCGGGACTAGCGGGAGGCCACGAGGCGCAGTATTTT.

This clone was recorded once. The rearrangement links TRBV28 to TRBJ1-5; possible D gene TRBD1, 5 bases. The CDR3 covers 17 residues. Trimming shortened V by 6 bases and J by 1 base, and 19 bases separated the two germline ends. Germline V gene lookup returns CDR1 MDHEN and CDR2 SYDVKM. Here the CDR3 reads CASRLRRGIRSNQPQHF. CDR3 coding DNA: TGTGCCAGCAGACTAAGGCGGGGCATCCGGAGCAATCAGCCCCAGCATTTT.